The 8 T cell receptor beta chains presented below share a single source sample, sequenced in a study of shared clonotypes between healthy human individuals (TCRdb year 2020). Receptors were amplified or captured by the immunoSEQ multiplex PCR assay. TCRdb carries this immuneACCESS record with in-frame sequences only. Its versions omit some clonotypes, under half of them owing to an unresolved V gene in the studies checked, with the rest unexplained. The sample table records around 2,000,000 clones; 95% of these occur just once. 0.13% of the sample goes to the ten largest clones. The sequenced sample consisted of naive CD4+ T cells sorted from blood. Sample cell subset or site, as interpreted from the label and publication: CD45RA+ positively selected. These TCRs come from a man aged 18 to 29 in good health.

This chain connects TRBV30 to TRBJ2-3; either TRBD1 or TRBD2 may fit D (5 bases each). V lost 2 bases and J 3 bases, leaving 12 bases between the germline ends. Germline CDR1 and CDR2: GTSNPN and SVGIG (reference sequence). CDR3 length equals 14 residues. CDR3 protein: CAWSLGVGTDTQYF. DNA for the CDR3: TGTGCCTGGAGTTTGGGGGTTGGGACAGATACGCAGTATTTT. The entire variable domain, with the rest obtained from reference TRBV30 and TRBJ2-3, is as follows: SQTIHQWPATLVQPVGSPLSLECTVEGTSNPNLYWYRQAAGRGLQLLFYSVGIGQISSEVPQNLSASRPQDRQFILSSKKLLLSDSGFYLCAWSLGVGTDTQYFGPGTRLTVL.

The chain carries TRBV19 and TRBJ2-1, with TRBD2 matching 7 bases. Germline CDR1 reads LNHDA; CDR2 reads SQIVND (reference sequence). With 0 bases clipped from V and 1 base from J, the junction kept 6 bases outside the gene matches. The CDR3 length is 17 residues. As DNA, the CDR3 is TGTGCCAGTAGTATAGAGGCTAGCGGCAAATCCTACAATGAGCAGTTCTTC. Protein sequence: CASSIEASGKSYNEQFF.

Worth noting for this clone: This CDR3 is also generated by other DNA sequences in the sample. The chain has TRBV5-1 and TRBJ1-2; no reliable D call. CDR3 length equals 12 residues. Deletions cut 2 bases from V and 3 bases from J, with 5 bases between. Per germline, CDR1 SGHRS and CDR2 YFSETQ. CDR3 in DNA: TGCGCCAGCAGCTTAGGAGACTATGGCTACACCTTC. Translating gives CASSLGDYGYTF.

The rearrangement joins TRBV28 to TRBJ1-4; D is perhaps TRBD1 (5 bases). Germline V gene data show CDR1 as MDHEN and CDR2 as SYDVKM. The CDR3 spans 14 residues. The V and J ends lost 5 bases and 5 bases respectively, with 12 bases between them. The chain's CDR3 is CASSRDLPNEKLFF. Here the CDR3 DNA reads TGTGCCAGCAGTCGGGACTTACCCAATGAAAAACTGTTTTTT.

The chain carries TRBV4-3 and TRBJ2-4; 7 bases are a match to TRBD1. V lost 2 bases to trimming and J lost 0 bases; unmatched junction nucleotides: 7. This CDR3 has 17 residues. From germline, CDR1 is LGHNA and CDR2 YSLEER. CDR3 in amino acids: CASSQLPGQLAKNIQYF. The CDR3 nucleotides read TGCGCCAGCAGCCAATTACCGGGACAGTTAGCCAAAAACATTCAGTACTTC.

This clone was recorded a few times. Different DNA sequences within this sample yield the same CDR3. The chain employs TRBV29-1 and TRBJ2-7, with TRBD2 matching 10 bases. The CDR3 runs 12 residues. V was clipped by 5 bases and J by 2 bases; unmatched bases: 0. CDR1 is SQVTM, CDR2 ANQGSEA, per germline. Here the CDR3 DNA reads TGCAGCGTTCTAGCGGGGGCCTACGAGCAGTACTTC. It codes for CSVLAGAYEQYF.

This clone was detected once. This chain connects TRBV19 to TRBJ2-1; D ambiguous. Between the trimmed V and J ends, which lost 5 bases and 0 bases, there was a span of 14 bases. CDR3 length: 16 residues. CDR1 is LNHDA, CDR2 SQIVND, per germline (reference sequence). The CDR3 nucleotides read TGTGCCAGTAGTGCTCGCAAGGCCTTCTCCTACAATGAGCAGTTCTTC. It encodes CASSARKAFSYNEQFF. Complete variable domain (other parts from reference TRBV19 and TRBJ2-1): DGGITQSPKYLFRKEGQNVTLSCEQNLNHDAMYWYRQDPGQGLRLIYYSQIVNDFQKGDIAEGYSVSREKKESFPLTVTSAQKNPTAFYLCASSARKAFSYNEQFFGPGTRLTVL.

A note on this clone: The sample carries other DNA sequences with the same CDR3. J is TRBJ2-7 and V is TRBV18; D remains unclear. The V end lost 0 bases, the J end lost 1 base, and 1 base lay between the germline ends. CDR3 length equals 12 residues. Germline loops: CDR1 KGHSH, CDR2 LQKENI. The CDR3 reads CASSPPSYEQYF. The DNA for the CDR3 is TGTGCCAGCTCACCACCATCCTACGAGCAGTACTTC.